The entry that follows covers one T cell receptor beta chain sequence. CD45RO-negative, CCR7-selected cells formed the naive CD8 fraction, which excluded terminally differentiated effector memory CD45RA+ cells. These data originate in a study of shared clonotypes between healthy human individuals. V lost 4 bases to trimming and J lost 1 base; unmatched junction nucleotides: 5. The length of the CDR3 is 18 residues. Germline V gene sequence: CDR1 LGHNA, CDR2 YNFKEQ. Here immunoSEQ multiplex PCR was the method, and the copy in TCRdb shows in-frame clones only, minus some. This table holds 550,000 to 650,000 clones, roughly 95% found once.

Input material: naive CD8+ T cells sorted from blood. This sequence joins TRBV4-2 and TRBJ2-2, with 14 nucleotides matching TRBD2. This receptor was taken from a woman aged 25 to 45 in good health. The CDR3 loop reads CASSLDGTSGRNTGELFF. The CDR3, as DNA: TGTGCCAGCAGCCTCGACGGGACTAGCGGGAGGAACACCGGGGAGCTGTTTTTT.